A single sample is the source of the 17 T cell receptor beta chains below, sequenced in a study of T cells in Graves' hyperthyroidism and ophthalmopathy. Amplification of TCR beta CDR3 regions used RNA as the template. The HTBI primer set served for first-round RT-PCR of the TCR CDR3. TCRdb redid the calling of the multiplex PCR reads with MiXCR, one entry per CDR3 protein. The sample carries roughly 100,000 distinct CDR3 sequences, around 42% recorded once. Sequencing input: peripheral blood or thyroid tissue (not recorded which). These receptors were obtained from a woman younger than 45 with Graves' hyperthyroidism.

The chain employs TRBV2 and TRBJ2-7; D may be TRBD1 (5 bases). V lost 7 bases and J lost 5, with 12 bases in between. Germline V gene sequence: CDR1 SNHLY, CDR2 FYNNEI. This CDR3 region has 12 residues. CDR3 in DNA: TGTGCCAGCAAGGGGCTCGGCAACGAGCAGTACGTC. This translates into CASKGLGNEQYV.

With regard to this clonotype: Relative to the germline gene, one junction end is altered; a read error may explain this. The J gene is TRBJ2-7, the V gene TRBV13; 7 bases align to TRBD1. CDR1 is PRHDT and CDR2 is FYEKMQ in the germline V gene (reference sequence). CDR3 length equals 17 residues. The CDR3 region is CASSANPGTAPIYEQYF. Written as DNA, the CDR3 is TGTGCCAGCAGCGCTAACCCCGGGACAGCACCCATTTACGAACAGTACTTC.

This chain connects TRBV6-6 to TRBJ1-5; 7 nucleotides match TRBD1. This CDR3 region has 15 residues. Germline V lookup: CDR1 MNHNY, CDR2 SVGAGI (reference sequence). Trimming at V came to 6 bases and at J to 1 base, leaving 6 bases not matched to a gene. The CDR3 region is CASSRGTASNQPQHF. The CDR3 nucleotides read TGTGCCAGCAGCCGAGGGACAGCAAGCAATCAGCCCCAGCATTTT.

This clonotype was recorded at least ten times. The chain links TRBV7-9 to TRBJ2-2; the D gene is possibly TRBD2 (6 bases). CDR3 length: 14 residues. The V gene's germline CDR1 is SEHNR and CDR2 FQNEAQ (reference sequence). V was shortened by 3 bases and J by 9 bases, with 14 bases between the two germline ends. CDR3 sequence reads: CASSFPSGYRELFF. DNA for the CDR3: TGTGCCAGCAGCTTCCCCAGCGGGTACCGGGAGCTGTTTTTT.

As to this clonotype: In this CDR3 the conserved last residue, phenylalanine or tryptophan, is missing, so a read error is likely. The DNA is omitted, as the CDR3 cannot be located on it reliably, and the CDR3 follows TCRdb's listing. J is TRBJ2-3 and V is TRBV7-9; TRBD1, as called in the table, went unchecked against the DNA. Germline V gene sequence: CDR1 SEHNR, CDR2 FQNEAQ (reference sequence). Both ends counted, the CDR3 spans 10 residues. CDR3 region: CASSLVGGYY.

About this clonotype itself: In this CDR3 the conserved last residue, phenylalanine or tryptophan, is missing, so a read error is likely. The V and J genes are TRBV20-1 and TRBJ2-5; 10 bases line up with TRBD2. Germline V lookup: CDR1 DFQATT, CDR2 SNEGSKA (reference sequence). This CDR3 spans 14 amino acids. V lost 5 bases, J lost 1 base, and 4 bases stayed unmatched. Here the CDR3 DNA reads TGCAGTGCTGAGAGACTAGCGGGCCAAGAGACCCAGTACTCC. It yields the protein CSAERLAGQETQYS.

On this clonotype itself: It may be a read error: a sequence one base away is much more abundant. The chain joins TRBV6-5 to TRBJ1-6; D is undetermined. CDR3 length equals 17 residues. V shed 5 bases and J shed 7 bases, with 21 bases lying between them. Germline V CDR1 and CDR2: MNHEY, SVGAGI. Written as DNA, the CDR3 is TGTGCCAGCAGTCACTTAGGGATCTCATCCCGAAATTCACCCCTCCACTTT. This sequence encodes CASSHLGISSRNSPLHF.

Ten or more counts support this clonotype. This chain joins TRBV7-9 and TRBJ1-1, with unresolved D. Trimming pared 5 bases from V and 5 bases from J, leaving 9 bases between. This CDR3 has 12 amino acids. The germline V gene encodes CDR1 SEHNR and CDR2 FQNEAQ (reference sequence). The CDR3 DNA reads TGTGCCAGCAGCAAGAGTGGGACTGAAGCTTTCTTT. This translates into CASSKSGTEAFF.

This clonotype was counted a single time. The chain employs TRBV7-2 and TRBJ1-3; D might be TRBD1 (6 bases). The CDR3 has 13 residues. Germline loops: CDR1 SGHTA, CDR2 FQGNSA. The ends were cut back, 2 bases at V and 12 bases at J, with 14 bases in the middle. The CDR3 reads CASSLIGGADIYF. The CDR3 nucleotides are TGTGCCAGCAGCTTAATAGGGGGGGCCGACATATATTTT.

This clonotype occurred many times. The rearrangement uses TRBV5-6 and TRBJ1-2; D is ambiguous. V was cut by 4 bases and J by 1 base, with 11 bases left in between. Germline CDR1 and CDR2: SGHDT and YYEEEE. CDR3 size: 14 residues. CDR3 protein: CASSLAGINYGYTF. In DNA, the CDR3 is TGTGCCAGCAGCCTGGCCGGGATTAACTATGGCTACACCTTC.

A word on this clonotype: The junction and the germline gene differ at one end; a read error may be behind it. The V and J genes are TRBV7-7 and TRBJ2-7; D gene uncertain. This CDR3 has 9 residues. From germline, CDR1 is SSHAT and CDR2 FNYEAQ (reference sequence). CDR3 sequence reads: CASTYEQYF. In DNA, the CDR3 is TGTGCTAGCACCTACGAGCAGTACTTC.

The CDR3 spells CAISGTSGISYEQYF. CDR3 sequence (DNA): TGTGCCATCAGTGGGACTAGCGGAATCTCCTACGAGCAGTACTTC. The rearrangement links TRBV10-3 to TRBJ2-7, with TRBD2 identical over 10 bases. CDR1 and CDR2 from the germline V gene are ENHRY and SYGVKD. The CDR3 is 15 residues long. V trimming: 4 bases; J trimming: 0 bases; junction bases outside the gene matches: 3.

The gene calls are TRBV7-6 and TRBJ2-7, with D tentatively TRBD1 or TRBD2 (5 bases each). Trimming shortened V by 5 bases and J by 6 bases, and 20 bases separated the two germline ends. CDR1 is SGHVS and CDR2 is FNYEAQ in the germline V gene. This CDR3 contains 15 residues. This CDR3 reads CASSKGRILGGEQYF. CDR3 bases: TGTGCCAGCAGCAAGGGACGGATCTTAGGTGGCGAGCAGTACTTC.

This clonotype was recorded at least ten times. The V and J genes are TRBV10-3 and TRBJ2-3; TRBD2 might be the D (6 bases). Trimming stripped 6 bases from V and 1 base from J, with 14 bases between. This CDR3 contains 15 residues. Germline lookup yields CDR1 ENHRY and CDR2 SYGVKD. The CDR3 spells CAISPASARTDTQYF. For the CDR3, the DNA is TGTGCCATCAGCCCCGCTAGCGCACGCACAGATACGCAGTATTTT.

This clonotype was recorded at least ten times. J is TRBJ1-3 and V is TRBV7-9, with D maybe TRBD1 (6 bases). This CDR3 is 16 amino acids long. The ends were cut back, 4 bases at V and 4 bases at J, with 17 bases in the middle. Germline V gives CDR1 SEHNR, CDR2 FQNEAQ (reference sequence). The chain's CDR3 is CASSSPVGGEGNTIYF. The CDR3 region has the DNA TGTGCCAGCAGCTCCCCCGTTGGGGGCGAAGGAAACACCATATATTTT.

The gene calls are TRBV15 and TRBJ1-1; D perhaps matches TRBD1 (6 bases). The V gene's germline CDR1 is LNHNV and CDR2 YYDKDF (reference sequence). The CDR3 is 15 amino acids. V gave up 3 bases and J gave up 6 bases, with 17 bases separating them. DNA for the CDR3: TGTGCCACCAGCAGCACCCGAAGGGCAGGGGCTGAAGCTTTCTTT. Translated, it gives CATSSTRRAGAEAFF.

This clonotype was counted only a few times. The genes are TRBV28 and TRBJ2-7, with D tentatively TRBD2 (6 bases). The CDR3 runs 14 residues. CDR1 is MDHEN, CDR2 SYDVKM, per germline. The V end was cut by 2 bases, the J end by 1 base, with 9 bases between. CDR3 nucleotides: TGTGCCAGCAGTTTAGGGGGACTTTCCTACGAGCAGTACTTC. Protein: CASSLGGLSYEQYF.